This TCR beta chain originates from a study of Graves' ophthalmopathy and Graves' hyperthyroidism (dated by TCRdb to the late 2010s). As for the study more broadly: Peripheral blood was collected at initial diagnosis, prior to any treatment. The study used signatures of the TCR beta repertoire to tell Graves' ophthalmopathy apart from Graves' hyperthyroidism and to predict which patients would progress to ophthalmopathy. In total, over 130 blood samples were TCR-sequenced: approximately 42 ophthalmopathy, some 75 hyperthyroidism and some 17 hyperthyroidism-to-ophthalmopathy patients. To explore V-J signatures distinguishing ophthalmopathy from hyperthyroidism, a discovery set of around 100 patients (more than 40 ophthalmopathy, roughly 56 stable hyperthyroidism) was enrolled. An independent validation cohort was composed of 18 to 20 hyperthyroidism patients and around 16 patients who later progressed from hyperthyroidism to ophthalmopathy. In more than 5 hyperthyroidism patients, the T-cell repertoire of thyroid tissue was compared with the T-cell repertoire of blood. After sampling, hyperthyroidism patients received methimazole starting at 30 mg daily, and ophthalmopathy patients received high-dose intravenous methylprednisolone.

About this clonotype itself: The specificity of this receptor is unknown. Base qualities were left out, and no much larger clone turns up one base away.

For repertoire sequencing, the TCR beta CDR3 regions were amplified from RNA transcripts. HTBI primers and the Qiagen OneStep RT-PCR kit were used in a first-round RT-PCR, which was followed by a second-round multiplex PCR, size selection and purification. Sequencing of the libraries was carried out on an Illumina HiSeq2000 in paired-end mode with 100 bp reads. Regarding the original processing steps: Reads were processed with SOAPnuke, discarding reads with adapters, uncalled bases, mean Phred below 15, or no exact constant-primer or identifier match. COPE v1.2.5 was used to merge high-quality paired reads. Each unique nucleotide sequence was treated as a clonotype, and MiTCR v1.1 was used to align the clonotypes to the IMGT TRB V, D and J references. The analysis was limited to V-J combinations with a frequency above 0.0001, which together covered approximately 99% of repertoires. For each V-J combination, a TCR clonal expansion and chaos score was defined as F50 clonal expansion divided by the chaos observed in the TCRdist matrix. Features were reduced by Welch's t-statistics and random forest to approximately 13 V-J combinations, which fed a naive Bayes classifier. Thyroid-blood repertoire similarity was quantified with the Morisita-Horn index. TCRdb trimmed public reads at Q25 via fastp, called clones via MiXCR and kept in-frame beta chains. Rows with one shared CDR3 protein collapse into an entry with the most common genes and DNA. V and J calls and clone size were set by TCRdb, not the authors. The sample records about 240,000 distinct CDR3 sequences, around 45% of which are singletons. The top ten constitute less than 50% of the sample.

Points the paper makes about the study in general: Most expanded thyroid clonotypes with a frequency above 0.001 also appeared in blood, which suggests that blood repertoires may reflect the immune response in the thyroid. The 13-signature model separated ophthalmopathy from stable hyperthyroidism with roughly 90% sensitivity and just under 84% specificity in cross-validation, and 80%/75% in the test set. In validation, the model predicted ophthalmopathy progression with less than 71% sensitivity and around 72% specificity; 12 predicted patients were CT-confirmed with GO in a median of 6.5 months. No statistical method was used to set the sample size in advance, and the investigators knew which group each participant was assigned to.

Patients with ophthalmopathy had moderately to severely active disease, with a Clinical Activity Score of 3 or more, a NOSPECS grade of 4 or more, and a disease duration of less than 3 months. Anyone with other autoimmune diseases, uncontrolled infections, pregnancy or lactation was excluded from the study. Diagnosis relied on clinical symptoms, serum thyroxine, TRAb, thyroid ultrasound and orbital computed tomography. PBMCs were isolated from 10 ml of fresh peripheral blood by Ficoll-Paque density gradient centrifugation. Total RNA was extracted with Trizol reagent and quality-checked on an Agilent 2100 Bioanalyzer. The V end gives up 8 bases and the J end 4 bases, leaving 7 bases in the junction not matched to a gene. The CDR3 runs 13 amino acids, cysteine and phenylalanine included. The sequence is cut down to CDR3 DNA, 39 bases in frame from base 1. Via the germline V gene, CDR1 is SQVTM and CDR2 ANQGSEA.

Material: peripheral blood. This clonotype was obtained from an adult man with Graves' ophthalmopathy. Here the chain combines TRBV29-1 and TRBJ2-7; 11 central nucleotides agree with TRBD1. For the CDR3, the sequence is CSLGQGAGYEQYF. The nucleotide sequence is TGCAGCTTAGGACAGGGGGCTGGTTACGAGCAGTACTTC.